This T cell receptor beta chain was observed in a study of blood T cell repertoires in COVID-19. Study details: Samples came from the United States, Italy and Spain, spanning acute and convalescent COVID-19. From T cells, B-cell-depleted T cells, or PBMCs came the material, which was cDNA or gDNA.

Germline CDR1 is LNHDA and CDR2 is SQIVND (reference sequence). J lost 8 bases, V lost 6 bases, and 6 bases had no gene match. CDR3 length: 13 residues. In the authors' methods: Estimation of nucleated cell counts was performed using reference gene primer amplification. Generated by immunoSEQ multiplex PCR, the TCRdb table keeps only in-frame clones and is missing some. V and J calls and clone size come straight from that table; D and trimming were deduced from the DNA. The sample lists about 200,000 clones; around nine tenths were seen once. The sample was peripheral blood. The sequence derives from a man between 18 and 35 years old with active or convalescent COVID-19. The V call is TRBV19, the J call TRBJ1-4; TRBD1 matches 7 bases. The CDR3 region has the DNA TGTGCCAGTAGCGGGACAGCCGGGGAAAAACTGTTTTTT. As protein: CASSGTAGEKLFF.